Included here is one T cell receptor (beta chain) sequence, with context. The target antigen is unknown. The CDR3 covers 14 residues. Between the trimmed V and J ends, which lost 3 bases and 1 base, there was a span of 13 bases. Germline CDR1 and CDR2: DFQATT and SNEGSKA (reference sequence). With random hexamers, roughly 0.5 to 1 ug RNA was reverse transcribed. Across 54 Vbeta and 13 Jbeta, immunoSEQ multiplex PCR amplified TCR beta CDR3. One entry per CDR3 protein results from TCRdb running MiXCR on the immunoSEQ multiplex PCR reads. The data hold almost 450,000 distinct CDR3 sequences, with around 83% observed a single time. This sample is part of a study of CD8 T cells in Susac syndrome. The study, taken as a whole, reports: It was acknowledged by the study that relatively few individuals were included in its TCR sequencing and HLA analysis.

FACS was used to enrich TEMRA cells, whereas the CD8+ and CD4+ T cells were obtained by negative isolation. Sequences were obtained from CD8+ T cells from PBMCs. The chain employs TRBV20-1 and TRBJ2-7; the D is unclear. This receptor was obtained from a human donor with multiple sclerosis. DNA for the CDR3: TGCAGTGCTAGCGTAGAGGCCCAATCCTACGAGCAGTACTTC. The encoded protein is CSASVEAQSYEQYF.